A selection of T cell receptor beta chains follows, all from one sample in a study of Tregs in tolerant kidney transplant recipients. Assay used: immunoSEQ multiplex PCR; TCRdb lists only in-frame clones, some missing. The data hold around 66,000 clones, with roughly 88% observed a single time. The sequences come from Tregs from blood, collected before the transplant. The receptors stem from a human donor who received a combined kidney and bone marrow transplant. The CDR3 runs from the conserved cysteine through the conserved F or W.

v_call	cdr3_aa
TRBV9	CASSTGLADEQFF
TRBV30	CASLRGYYYGYTF
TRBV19	CASSSGKEAYNEQFF
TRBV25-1	CASRGGARNTIYF
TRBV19	CATREGREKLFF
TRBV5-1	CASSFGRDNEKLFF
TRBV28	CASSPGNDRRGYTF
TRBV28	CASRRTGGNTIYF
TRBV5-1	CASQAGGGTGELFF
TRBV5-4	CASRVQQGDGYTF
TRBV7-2	CASSFGGNYGYTF
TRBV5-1	CASSRNRGDTGELFF
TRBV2	CASRREASGPQYF
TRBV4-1	CASSQDPRAAGNTIYF
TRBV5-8	CASSRIGGGPSDTQYF
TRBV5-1	CASSLVGGGNTIYF
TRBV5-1	CASSQTSSLWEKLFF
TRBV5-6	CASSLTGGAQGYNEQFF
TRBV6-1	CASSDGTTSRDTQYF
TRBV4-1	CASSQGAGRTSYNEQFF